Below are 8 T cell receptor beta chains sequenced from a single sample in a study of cytotoxic CD8 clonotypes in ibrutinib-treated CLL. TCRdb's copy holds only in-frame clones and misses some; the assay was immunoSEQ multiplex PCR. The sample has 130,000 or so clones, over 75% seen once. This sample comprised PBMCs, obtained after 24 months of ibrutinib treatment. These receptor sequences come from a human donor with chronic lymphocytic leukemia.

V is TRBV27 and J is TRBJ2-3, with unresolved D. Trimming took off 0 bases at V and 11 bases at J, with 6 bases between the two ends. Germline assignment: CDR1 MNHEY and CDR2 SMNVEV (reference sequence). This CDR3 spans 11 amino acids. CDR3 DNA sequence: TGTGCCAGCAGTTTATCGAGCGTGCAGTATTTT. Translated: CASSLSSVQYF.

The chain recombines TRBV7-8 with TRBJ1-5, with D possibly being TRBD1 (6 bases). Trimming stripped 4 bases from V and 7 bases from J, with 23 bases between. CDR3 length: 17 amino acids. Looked up from germline, CDR1 is SGHVS and CDR2 is FQNEAQ. CDR3 DNA: TGTGCCAGCAGCTCAGGTCGGGGGCTCTTTCTGGAACAGCCCCAGCATTTT. Amino acids: CASSSGRGLFLEQPQHF. Full variable domain (remainder filled in from reference TRBV7-8 and TRBJ1-5): GAGVSQSPRYKVAKRGQDVALRCDPISGHVSLFWYQQALGQGPEFLTYFQNEAQLDKSGLPSDRFFAERPEGSVSTLKIQRTQQEDSAVYLCASSSGRGLFLEQPQHFGDGTRLSIL.

This chain joins TRBV5-4 and TRBJ2-7; possibly TRBD1 for D (5 bases). V dropped 2 bases and J dropped 10 bases, with 19 bases sitting between them. Germline-derived CDR1 and CDR2 are SGHNT and YYREEE (reference sequence). This CDR3 contains 14 residues. CDR3 residues: CASSFKDTFSQQYF. As DNA, the CDR3 is TGTGCCAGCAGCTTTAAGGACACTTTCAGCCAACAGTACTTC.

This clone was seen many times. The rearrangement uses TRBV6-1 and TRBJ1-5; tentatively, D is TRBD1 (5 bases). The CDR3 has 16 amino acids. Trimming removed 0 bases at V and 1 base at J, with 10 bases between. Per germline, CDR1 MNHNS and CDR2 SASEGT. CDR3: CASSEASGRSNQPQHF. CDR3 nucleotide sequence: TGTGCCAGCAGTGAAGCGTCAGGGAGGAGCAATCAGCCCCAGCATTTT.

The chain combines TRBV7-6 with TRBJ2-2, with D maybe TRBD1 (7 bases). V was trimmed by 1 base and J by 5 bases, leaving 11 bases between them. Germline V gene lookup returns CDR1 SGHVS and CDR2 FNYEAQ. CDR3 length: 15 amino acids. CDR3: CASSLGQGGTGELFF. As DNA, the CDR3 is TGTGCCAGCAGCTTAGGACAGGGAGGAACCGGGGAGCTGTTTTTT.

The chain employs TRBV28 and TRBJ1-2, with no clear D. The germline CDR1 and CDR2 sequences are MDHEN and SYDVKM. The V gene lost 6 bases and the J gene lost 2 bases, with 10 bases spanning the gap. This CDR3 is 13 amino acids long. The CDR3 DNA sequence: TGTGCCAGCAGCCGGCCGGGGAACTATGGCTACACCTTC. This translates into CASSRPGNYGYTF.

The chain links TRBV5-1 to TRBJ1-3; no clear D gene. V gave up 4 bases and J gave up 1 base, with 12 bases separating them. From germline, CDR1 is SGHRS and CDR2 YFSETQ. CDR3 length: 15 residues. The CDR3 protein is CASSTDEGSGNTIYF. CDR3 in DNA: TGCGCCAGCAGCACCGACGAAGGGTCTGGAAACACCATATATTTT.

The rearrangement uses TRBV18 and TRBJ1-4; TRBD1 aligns across 8 bases. The CDR3 length is 15 residues. The germline V gene has CDR1 KGHSH and CDR2 LQKENI. Trimming removed 6 bases from V and 3 bases from J; junction bases left unmatched: 6. The CDR3 loop is CASSNGQGPNEKLFF. The CDR3 region has the DNA TGTGCCAGCTCCAACGGACAGGGTCCTAATGAAAAACTGTTTTTT.